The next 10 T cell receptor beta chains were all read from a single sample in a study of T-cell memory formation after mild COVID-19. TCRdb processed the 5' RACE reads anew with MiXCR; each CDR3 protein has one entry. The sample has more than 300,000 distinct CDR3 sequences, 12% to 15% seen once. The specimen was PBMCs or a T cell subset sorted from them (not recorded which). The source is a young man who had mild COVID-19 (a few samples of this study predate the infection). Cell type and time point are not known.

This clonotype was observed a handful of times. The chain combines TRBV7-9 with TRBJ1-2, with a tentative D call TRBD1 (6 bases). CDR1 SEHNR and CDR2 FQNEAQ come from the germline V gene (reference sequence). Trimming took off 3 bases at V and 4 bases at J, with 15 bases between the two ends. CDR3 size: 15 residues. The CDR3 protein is CASSLGGGAAYGYTF. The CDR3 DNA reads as TGTGCCAGCAGCTTGGGGGGCGGGGCCGCCTATGGCTACACCTTC.

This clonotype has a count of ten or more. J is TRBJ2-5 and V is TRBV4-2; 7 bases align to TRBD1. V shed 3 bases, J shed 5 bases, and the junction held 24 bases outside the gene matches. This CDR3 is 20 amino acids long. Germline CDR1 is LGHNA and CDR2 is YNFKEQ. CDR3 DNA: TGTGCCAGCAGCCAGCCGACTACAGGGGCGTACCCGGTCAGTGGGGAGACCCAGTACTTC. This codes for CASSQPTTGAYPVSGETQYF.

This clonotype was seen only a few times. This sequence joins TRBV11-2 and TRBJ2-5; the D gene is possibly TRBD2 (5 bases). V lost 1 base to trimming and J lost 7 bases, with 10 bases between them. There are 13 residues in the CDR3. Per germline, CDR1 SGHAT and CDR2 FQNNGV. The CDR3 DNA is TGTGCCAGCAGCTTAGTCCAGGCGGGGACCCAGTACTTC. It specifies CASSLVQAGTQYF.

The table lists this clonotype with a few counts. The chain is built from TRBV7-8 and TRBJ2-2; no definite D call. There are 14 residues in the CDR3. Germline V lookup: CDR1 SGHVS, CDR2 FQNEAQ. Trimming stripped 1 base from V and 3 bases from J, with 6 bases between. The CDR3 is CASSLGLYTGELFF. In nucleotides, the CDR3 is TGTGCCAGCAGCTTAGGCCTGTACACCGGGGAGCTGTTTTTT.

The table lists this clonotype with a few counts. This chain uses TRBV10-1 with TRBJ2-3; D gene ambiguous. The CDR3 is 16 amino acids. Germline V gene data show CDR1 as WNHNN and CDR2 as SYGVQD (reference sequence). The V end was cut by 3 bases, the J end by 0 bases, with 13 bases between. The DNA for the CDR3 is TGCGCCAGCAGTGAAGACGGCAAAGCTAGCACAGATACGCAGTATTTT. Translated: CASSEDGKASTDTQYF.

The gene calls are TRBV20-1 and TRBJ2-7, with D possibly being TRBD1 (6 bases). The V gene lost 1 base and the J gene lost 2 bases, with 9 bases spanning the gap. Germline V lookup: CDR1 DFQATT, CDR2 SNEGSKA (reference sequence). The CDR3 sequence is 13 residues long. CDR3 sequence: CSARVQGTYEQYF. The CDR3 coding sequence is TGCAGTGCTAGAGTACAGGGTACCTACGAGCAGTACTTC.

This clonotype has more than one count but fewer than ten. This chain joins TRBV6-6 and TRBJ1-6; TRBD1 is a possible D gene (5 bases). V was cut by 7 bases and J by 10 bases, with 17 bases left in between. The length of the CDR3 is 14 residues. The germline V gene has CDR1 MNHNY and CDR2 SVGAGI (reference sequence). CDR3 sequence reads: CASTWSGLESPLHF. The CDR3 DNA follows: TGTGCCAGCACCTGGTCAGGGCTAGAGTCACCCCTCCACTTT.

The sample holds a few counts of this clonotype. The CDR3 spells CASSYGPRGNQPQHF. In DNA, the CDR3 is TGTGCCAGCAGTTACGGGCCTAGGGGCAATCAGCCCCAGCATTTT. The chain carries TRBV6-5 and TRBJ1-5, with no clear D. Germline V gene lookup returns CDR1 MNHEY and CDR2 SVGAGI. The germline V and J ends were trimmed by 2 bases and 2 bases, with 10 bases remaining between them. The CDR3 sequence is 15 residues long.

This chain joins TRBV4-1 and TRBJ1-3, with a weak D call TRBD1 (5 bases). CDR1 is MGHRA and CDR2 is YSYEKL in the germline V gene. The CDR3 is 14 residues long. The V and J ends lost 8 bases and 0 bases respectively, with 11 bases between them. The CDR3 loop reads CASSGASSGNTIYF. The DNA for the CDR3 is TGCGCCAGCTCCGGGGCGTCCTCTGGAAACACCATATATTTT.

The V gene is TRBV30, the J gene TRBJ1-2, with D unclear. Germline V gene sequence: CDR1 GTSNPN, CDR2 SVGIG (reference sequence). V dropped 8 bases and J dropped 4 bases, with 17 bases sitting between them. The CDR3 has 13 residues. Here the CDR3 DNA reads TGTGCCAGGGCGGGCCCCGTCGGCTATGGCTACACCTTC. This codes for CARAGPVGYGYTF.